Listed below are T cell receptor beta chains from one sample, sequenced in a study of T-cell memory formation after mild COVID-19. TCRdb re-called the 5' RACE reads with MiXCR, one entry per CDR3 protein. This sample carries under 700,000 distinct CDR3 sequences, just over 20% of them seen once, and the ten largest clones take about 12%. Sample: PBMCs or a T cell subset sorted from them (not recorded which). These receptors all come from an adult woman who had mild COVID-19 (a few samples of this study predate the infection). Cell type and time point are not known. CDR3s include the opening cysteine and the closing phenylalanine or tryptophan. Fields, in order: V gene, D gene, clone size, J gene, CDR3 DNA, CDR3 protein. A D gene is named only where the DNA matches it firmly. Some rows have no size entry. The others give once, few or many, or a class for an expanded clone.

V: TRBV15
D: -
size: -
J: TRBJ2-1
DNA: TGTGCCACCAGCGCCAGGACAGTCTACAATGAGCAGTTCTTC
CDR3: CATSARTVYNEQFF

V: TRBV4-2
D: -
size: -
J: TRBJ2-1
DNA: TGTGCCAGCAGCCACCCCGTCGTTGGGCGTAATGAGCAGTTCTTC
CDR3: CASSHPVVGRNEQFF

V: TRBV5-5
D: -
size: -
J: TRBJ1-1
DNA: TGTGCCAGCAGCTTGTCGGGGGCGAGCTTCGAAGCTTTCTTT
CDR3: CASSLSGASFEAFF

V: TRBV6-5
D: TRBD2
size: -
J: TRBJ2-1
DNA: TGTGCCAGCAGTTACCCAGCGGGAGGGTATGAGCAGTTCTTC
CDR3: CASSYPAGGYEQFF

V: TRBV5-1
D: TRBD1
size: -
J: TRBJ1-5
DNA: TGCGCCAGCAGCCCGATCCCGACAGGGGGGAATCAGCCCCAGCATTTT
CDR3: CASSPIPTGGNQPQHF

V: TRBV20-1
D: TRBD2
size: -
J: TRBJ2-1
DNA: TGCAGTGCTATTTATAAAGGCGGGGGGTCCTACAATGAGCAGTTCTTC
CDR3: CSAIYKGGGSYNEQFF

V: TRBV24-1
D: TRBD2
size: few
J: TRBJ2-3
DNA: TGTGCCACCAGTGATTTGGGGCTAGCGGGCGGAACAGATACGCAGTATTTT
CDR3: CATSDLGLAGGTDTQYF

V: TRBV9
D: -
size: many
J: TRBJ2-2
DNA: TGTGCCAGCAGCCCACAGCCCAACACCGGGGAGCTGTTTTTT
CDR3: CASSPQPNTGELFF

V: TRBV11-3
D: TRBD2
size: -
J: TRBJ2-3
DNA: TGTGCCAGCAGCTTAGTGGGCGGGAGCGCAGATACGCAGTATTTT
CDR3: CASSLVGGSADTQYF

V: TRBV5-6
D: -
size: few
J: TRBJ2-7
DNA: TGTGCCAGCAGCTTGGCCCCAAGCGGGTCCCGCGAGCAGTACTTC
CDR3: CASSLAPSGSREQYF

V: TRBV10-3
D: -
size: -
J: TRBJ2-1
DNA: TGTGCCATCAGTCGAGGTATGGACTACAATGAGCAGTTCTTC
CDR3: CAISRGMDYNEQFF

V: TRBV18
D: -
size: -
J: TRBJ2-3
DNA: TGTGCCAGCTCACCACTTAAGGGGCCGGTCACAGATACGCAGTATTTT
CDR3: CASSPLKGPVTDTQYF

V: TRBV12-3/TRBV12-4
D: -
size: few
J: TRBJ1-5
DNA: TGTGCCAGCAATATAAACGGAGGGCTGCCCCAGCATTTT
CDR3: CASNINGGLPQHF

V: TRBV28
D: TRBD1
size: -
J: TRBJ2-3
DNA: TGTGCCAGCAGTTTCGGGGCGACCCAGGGGGCAGATACGCAGTATTTT
CDR3: CASSFGATQGADTQYF

V: TRBV18
D: -
size: many
J: TRBJ2-7
DNA: TGTGCCAGCTCGATCGGGGTCTCCGAGCAGTACTTC
CDR3: CASSIGVSEQYF

V: TRBV7-2
D: TRBD2
size: few
J: TRBJ2-7
DNA: TGTGCCAGCAGCCACTCTCTAGCGGGAGGGCGCCACGAGCAGTACTTC
CDR3: CASSHSLAGGRHEQYF

V: TRBV19
D: -
size: once
J: TRBJ2-7
DNA: TGTGCCAGTAGTATCAGGCAGGGGTCCTACGAGCAGTACTTC
CDR3: CASSIRQGSYEQYF

V: TRBV18
D: -
size: few
J: TRBJ1-6
DNA: TGTGCCAGCTCACCAGGGCAGAATTCACCCCTCCACTTT
CDR3: CASSPGQNSPLHF

V: TRBV12-3/TRBV12-4
D: TRBD1
size: -
J: TRBJ1-2
DNA: TGTGCCAGCAGTCCCAGTGGGGACAGGGGCGAGTATGGCTACACCTTC
CDR3: CASSPSGDRGEYGYTF

V: TRBV3-1
D: TRBD1
size: -
J: TRBJ1-1
DNA: TGTGCCAGCAGCACCCGAGACAGGGCGGAAGCTTTCTTT
CDR3: CASSTRDRAEAFF

V: TRBV29-1
D: -
size: -
J: TRBJ2-2
DNA: TGCAGCGTTGAAGTAACAGGGCGACGGACCGGGGAGCTGTTTTTT
CDR3: CSVEVTGRRTGELFF

V: TRBV7-2
D: -
size: few
J: TRBJ1-6
DNA: TGTGCCAGCAGCTCGGAGAGGGCAGGGGTAACCCTCCACTTT
CDR3: CASSSERAGVTLHF

V: TRBV11-2
D: TRBD1
size: -
J: TRBJ1-5
DNA: TGTGCCAGCAGCTTAGTACAGGGGCATCAGCCCCAGCATTTT
CDR3: CASSLVQGHQPQHF

V: TRBV10-3
D: -
size: few
J: TRBJ2-5
DNA: TGTGCCATCAGTGATTCTAGGGGAGAGACCCAGTACTTC
CDR3: CAISDSRGETQYF

V: TRBV18
D: TRBD2
size: once
J: TRBJ2-7
DNA: TGTGCCAGCTCACCACCGGCAGGACTAGGCTCCTACGAGCAGTACTTC
CDR3: CASSPPAGLGSYEQYF

V: TRBV6-1
D: -
size: -
J: TRBJ1-2
DNA: TGTGCCAGCAACAGGTACTATGGCTACACCTTC
CDR3: CASNRYYGYTF

V: TRBV20-1
D: TRBD2
size: -
J: TRBJ2-1
DNA: TGCAGTGCCCCGGCTAGCGGGAGCCTCTCCTACAATGAGCAGTTCTTC
CDR3: CSAPASGSLSYNEQFF

V: TRBV2
D: -
size: -
J: TRBJ1-1
DNA: TGTGCCAGCAGTGCCAAAGGGAAGGGCACTGAAGCTTTCTTT
CDR3: CASSAKGKGTEAFF

V: TRBV20-1
D: TRBD1
size: -
J: TRBJ1-2
DNA: TGCAGTGCTATAGGACAGGGCATACCTGGCTATGGCTACACCTTC
CDR3: CSAIGQGIPGYGYTF

V: TRBV12-3/TRBV12-4
D: -
size: -
J: TRBJ2-2
DNA: TGTGCCAGTCACAGGGCGGCCGGGGAGCTGTTTTTT
CDR3: CASHRAAGELFF

V: TRBV5-1
D: TRBD1
size: few
J: TRBJ2-7
DNA: TGCGCCAGCAGAACAGGGGACGTCTCCTACGAGCAGTACTTC
CDR3: CASRTGDVSYEQYF

V: TRBV6-5
D: -
size: -
J: TRBJ1-4
DNA: TGTGCCAGCAGTTACTCAACTGCCGGAAAACTGTTTTTT
CDR3: CASSYSTAGKLFF

V: TRBV9
D: -
size: -
J: TRBJ2-3
DNA: TGTGCCAGCAGCGTAGGAGCGACCGAGAAAGATACGCAGTATTTT
CDR3: CASSVGATEKDTQYF

V: TRBV12-3/TRBV12-4
D: TRBD1
size: few
J: TRBJ2-7
DNA: TGTGCCAGCAGCACGACAGGGGGCTCTTTTTACGAGCAGTACTTC
CDR3: CASSTTGGSFYEQYF

V: TRBV27
D: TRBD1
size: many
J: TRBJ2-1
DNA: TGTGCCAGCAGGAGGGGGCGCAAGTCCTACAATGAGCAGTTCTTC
CDR3: CASRRGRKSYNEQFF

V: TRBV5-5
D: TRBD2
size: few
J: TRBJ2-3
DNA: TGTGCCAGCAGCCTTAGCGGGGGGGCCGGTGAAGATACGCAGTATTTT
CDR3: CASSLSGGAGEDTQYF

V: TRBV4-3
D: TRBD2
size: few
J: TRBJ2-1
DNA: TGCGCCAGCAGCCAAGGTCGCGGGAGCTGGAATGAGCAGTTCTTC
CDR3: CASSQGRGSWNEQFF

V: TRBV5-1
D: TRBD2
size: few
J: TRBJ2-3
DNA: TGCGCCAGCAGCTTGTTTTTTAGCGGGGGCACAGATACGCAGTATTTT
CDR3: CASSLFFSGGTDTQYF

V: TRBV12-3/TRBV12-4
D: TRBD2
size: -
J: TRBJ2-3
DNA: TGTGCCAGCAGTTTGTCAGCGGGGGCCTCAGATACGCAGTATTTT
CDR3: CASSLSAGASDTQYF

V: TRBV13
D: -
size: -
J: TRBJ2-1
DNA: TGTGCCAGCAGCCCGTGGGGCTGGAGTAGGGAAGAAAATGAGCAGTTCTTC
CDR3: CASSPWGWSREENEQFF

V: TRBV28
D: TRBD1
size: many
J: TRBJ2-1
DNA: TGTGCCAGCAGTACCTTAGGGACAGGGATACCCTACAATGAGCAGTTCTTC
CDR3: CASSTLGTGIPYNEQFF

V: TRBV15
D: TRBD1
size: -
J: TRBJ1-6
DNA: TGTGCCACCAGCGTTTCGGACAGGCTAAATTCACCCCTCCACTTT
CDR3: CATSVSDRLNSPLHF

V: TRBV12-3/TRBV12-4
D: -
size: -
J: TRBJ1-5
DNA: TGTGCCAGCAGTTTTGCCGGGGATCAGCCCCAGCATTTT
CDR3: CASSFAGDQPQHF

V: TRBV24-1
D: TRBD1
size: few
J: TRBJ2-7
DNA: TGTGCCACCAGTGCTCCCGCCAAGGGGGCGGGTAGCTACGAGCAGTACTTC
CDR3: CATSAPAKGAGSYEQYF

V: TRBV6-2/TRBV6-3
D: TRBD2
size: few
J: TRBJ2-3
DNA: TGTGCCAGCAGATCCACCGGGACTAGCAGTTCCGATACGCAGTATTTT
CDR3: CASRSTGTSSSDTQYF

V: TRBV6-2/TRBV6-3
D: TRBD1
size: -
J: TRBJ1-1
DNA: TGTGCCAGCAGTTATTCGACAGGGAGGACTGAAGCTTTCTTT
CDR3: CASSYSTGRTEAFF

V: TRBV18
D: -
size: -
J: TRBJ2-4
DNA: TGTGCCAGCTCACCCGCGGATATAGCCAAAAACATTCAGTACTTC
CDR3: CASSPADIAKNIQYF